This T cell receptor beta chain is drawn from a study of T cells in Graves' hyperthyroidism and ophthalmopathy. In the study overall: Sampling of peripheral blood happened at initial diagnosis, prior to any treatment.

This clonotype was observed a single time. Patients aged 18 to 65 had newly diagnosed hyperthyroidism that had lasted under 2 months. The CDR3 spans 16 residues. The trim removed 3 bases at V and 2 bases at J, leaving 6 bases unmatched. Amplification yielded TCR beta CDR3 regions, with RNA transcripts as the source. First-round RT-PCR targeting the TCR CDR3 was performed with the HTBI primer set. TCRdb reanalysed the multiplex PCR reads using MiXCR and keeps one entry per CDR3 protein. Altogether 400,000 to 550,000 distinct CDR3 sequences are present, around 14% being singletons, with the ten largest covering around a sixth.

The sample comprised blood. The V call is TRBV12-3 or TRBV12-4, the J call TRBJ1-1; TRBD1 matches 10 bases. The clonotype comes from a woman under 30 with Graves' hyperthyroidism. The CDR3 DNA reads TGTGCCAGCAGTTTCCAGGCGACAGGGGGCAACACTGAAGCTTTCTTT. Translation gives CASSFQATGGNTEAFF.